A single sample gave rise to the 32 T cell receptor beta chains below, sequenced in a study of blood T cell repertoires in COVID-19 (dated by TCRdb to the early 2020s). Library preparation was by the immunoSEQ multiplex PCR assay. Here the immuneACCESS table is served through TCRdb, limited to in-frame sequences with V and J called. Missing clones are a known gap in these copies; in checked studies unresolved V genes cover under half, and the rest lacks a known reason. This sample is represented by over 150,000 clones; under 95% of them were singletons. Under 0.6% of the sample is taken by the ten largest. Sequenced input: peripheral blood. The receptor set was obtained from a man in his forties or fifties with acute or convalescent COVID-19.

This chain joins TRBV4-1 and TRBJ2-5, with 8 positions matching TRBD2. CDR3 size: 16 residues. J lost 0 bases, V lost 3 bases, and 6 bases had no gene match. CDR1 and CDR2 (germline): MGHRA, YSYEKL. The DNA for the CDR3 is TGCGCCAGCAGCCAGCCCGGGGGGGGTGACCAAGAGACCCAGTACTTC. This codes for CASSQPGGGDQETQYF.

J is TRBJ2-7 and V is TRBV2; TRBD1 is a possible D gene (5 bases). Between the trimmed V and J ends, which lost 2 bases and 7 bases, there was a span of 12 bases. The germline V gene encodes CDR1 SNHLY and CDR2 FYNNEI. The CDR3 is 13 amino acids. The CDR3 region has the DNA TGTGCCAGCAGTGAACAGGGCCTGGGGGAGCAGTACTTC. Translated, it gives CASSEQGLGEQYF.

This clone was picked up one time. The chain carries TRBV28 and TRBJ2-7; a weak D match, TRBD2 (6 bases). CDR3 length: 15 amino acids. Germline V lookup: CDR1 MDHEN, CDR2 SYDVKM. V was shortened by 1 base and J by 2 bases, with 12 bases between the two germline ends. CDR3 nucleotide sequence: TGTGCCAGCAGTTTATCAGCGGGTCCGACCTACGAGCAGTACTTC. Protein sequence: CASSLSAGPTYEQYF.

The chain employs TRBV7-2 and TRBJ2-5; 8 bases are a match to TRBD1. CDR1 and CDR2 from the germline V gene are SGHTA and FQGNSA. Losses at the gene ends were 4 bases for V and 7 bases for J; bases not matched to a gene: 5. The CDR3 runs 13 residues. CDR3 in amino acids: CASSSGQGGTQYF. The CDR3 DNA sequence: TGTGCCAGCAGCTCCGGACAGGGCGGGACCCAGTACTTC.

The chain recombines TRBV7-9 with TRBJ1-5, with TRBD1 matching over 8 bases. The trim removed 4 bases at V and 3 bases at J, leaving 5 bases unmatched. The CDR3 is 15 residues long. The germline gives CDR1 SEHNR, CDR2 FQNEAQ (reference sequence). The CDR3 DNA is TGTGCCAGCAGCTCCGAGACAGGGGACAATCAGCCCCAGCATTTT. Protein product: CASSSETGDNQPQHF.

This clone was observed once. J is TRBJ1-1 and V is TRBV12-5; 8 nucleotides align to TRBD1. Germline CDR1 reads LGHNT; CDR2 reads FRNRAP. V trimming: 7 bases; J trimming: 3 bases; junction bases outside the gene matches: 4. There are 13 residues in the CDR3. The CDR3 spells CASAKQGDTEAFF. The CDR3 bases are TGTGCTAGTGCCAAACAGGGGGACACTGAAGCTTTCTTT.

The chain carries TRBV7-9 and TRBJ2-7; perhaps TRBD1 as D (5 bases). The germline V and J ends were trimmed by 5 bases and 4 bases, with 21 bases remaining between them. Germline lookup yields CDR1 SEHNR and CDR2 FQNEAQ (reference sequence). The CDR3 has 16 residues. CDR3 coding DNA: TGTGCCAGCAGCCCACAACCGGGTGACAGACGATACGAGCAGTACTTC. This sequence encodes CASSPQPGDRRYEQYF.

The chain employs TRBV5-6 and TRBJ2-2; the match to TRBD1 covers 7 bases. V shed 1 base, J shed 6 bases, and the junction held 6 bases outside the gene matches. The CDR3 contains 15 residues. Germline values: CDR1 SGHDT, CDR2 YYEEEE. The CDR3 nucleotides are TGTGCCAGCAGCTTGCGTGACAGGGTCGCCGGGGAGCTGTTTTTT. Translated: CASSLRDRVAGELFF.

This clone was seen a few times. The CDR3 reads CASSQGAGVNTGELFF. In nucleotides, the CDR3 is TGTGCCAGCAGCCAAGGGGCGGGGGTTAACACCGGGGAGCTGTTTTTT. The chain joins TRBV4-2 to TRBJ2-2; TRBD2 matches 7 bases. V lost 1 base, J lost 2 bases, and 4 bases stayed unmatched. Germline lookup yields CDR1 LGHNA and CDR2 YNFKEQ. The CDR3 is 16 residues long.

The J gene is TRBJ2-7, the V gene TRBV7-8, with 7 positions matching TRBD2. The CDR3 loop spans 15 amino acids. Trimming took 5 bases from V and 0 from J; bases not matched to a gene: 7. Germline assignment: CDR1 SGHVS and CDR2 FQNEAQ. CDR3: CASSLVLAVSYEQYF. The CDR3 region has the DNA TGTGCCAGCAGCCTAGTGCTAGCGGTCTCCTACGAGCAGTACTTC.

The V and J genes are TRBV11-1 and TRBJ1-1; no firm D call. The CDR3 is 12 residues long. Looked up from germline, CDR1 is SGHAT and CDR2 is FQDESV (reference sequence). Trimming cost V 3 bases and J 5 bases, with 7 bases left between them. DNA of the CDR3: TGTGCCAGCAGCTTTGAGGGTACTGAAGCTTTCTTT. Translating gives CASSFEGTEAFF.

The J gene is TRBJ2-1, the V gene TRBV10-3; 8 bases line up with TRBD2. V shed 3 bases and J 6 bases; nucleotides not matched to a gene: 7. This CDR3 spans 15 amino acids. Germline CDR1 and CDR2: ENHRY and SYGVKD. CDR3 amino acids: CAISDSGAISNEQFF. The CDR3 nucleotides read TGTGCCATCAGTGATAGCGGGGCCATCTCCAATGAGCAGTTCTTC.

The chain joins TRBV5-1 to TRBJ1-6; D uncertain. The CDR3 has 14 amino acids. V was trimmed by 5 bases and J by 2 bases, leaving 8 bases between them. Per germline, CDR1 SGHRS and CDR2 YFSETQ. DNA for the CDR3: TGCGCCAGCAGACTCGACACCTATAATTCACCCCTCCACTTT. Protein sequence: CASRLDTYNSPLHF.

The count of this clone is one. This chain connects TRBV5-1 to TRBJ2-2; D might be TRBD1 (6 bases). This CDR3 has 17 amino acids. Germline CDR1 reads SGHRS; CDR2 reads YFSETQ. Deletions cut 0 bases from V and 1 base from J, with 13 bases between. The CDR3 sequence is CASSLVGGTGNTGELFF. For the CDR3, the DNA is TGCGCCAGCAGCTTGGTTGGGGGCACTGGGAACACCGGGGAGCTGTTTTTT.

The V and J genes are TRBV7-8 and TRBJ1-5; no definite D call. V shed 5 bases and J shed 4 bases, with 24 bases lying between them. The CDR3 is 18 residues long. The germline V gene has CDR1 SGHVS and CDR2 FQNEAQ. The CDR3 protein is CASSPSILVVASNQPQHF. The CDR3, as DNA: TGTGCCAGCAGCCCTTCCATTCTTGTCGTGGCCTCAAATCAGCCCCAGCATTTT.

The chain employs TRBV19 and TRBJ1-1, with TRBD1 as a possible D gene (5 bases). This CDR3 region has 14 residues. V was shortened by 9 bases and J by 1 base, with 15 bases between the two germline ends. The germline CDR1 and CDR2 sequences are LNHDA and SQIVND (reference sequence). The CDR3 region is CASQDNKRNTEAFF. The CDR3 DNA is TGTGCCAGCCAGGACAATAAAAGGAACACTGAAGCTTTCTTT. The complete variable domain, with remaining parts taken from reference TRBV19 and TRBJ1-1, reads DGGITQSPKYLFRKEGQNVTLSCEQNLNHDAMYWYRQDPGQGLRLIYYSQIVNDFQKGDIAEGYSVSREKKESFPLTVTSAQKNPTAFYLCASQDNKRNTEAFFGQGTRLTVV.

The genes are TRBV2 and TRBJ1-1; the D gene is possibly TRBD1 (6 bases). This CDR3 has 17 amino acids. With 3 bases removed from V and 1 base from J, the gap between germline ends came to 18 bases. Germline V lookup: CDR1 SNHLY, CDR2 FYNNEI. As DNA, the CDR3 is TGTGCCAGCAGTGATTCAGGGGCGTCGGGGTCGAACACTGAAGCTTTCTTT. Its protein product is CASSDSGASGSNTEAFF. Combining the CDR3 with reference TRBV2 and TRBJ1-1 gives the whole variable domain EPEVTQTPSHQVTQMGQEVILRCVPISNHLYFYWYRQILGQKVEFLVSFYNNEISEKSEIFDDQFSVERPDGSNFTLKIRSTKLEDSAMYFCASSDSGASGSNTEAFFGQGTRLTVV.

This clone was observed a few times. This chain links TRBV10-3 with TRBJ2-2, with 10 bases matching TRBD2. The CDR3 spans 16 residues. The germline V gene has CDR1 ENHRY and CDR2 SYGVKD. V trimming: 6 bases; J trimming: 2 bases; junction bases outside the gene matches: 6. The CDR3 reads CAISPLAGKNTGELFF. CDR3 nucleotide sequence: TGTGCCATCAGCCCACTAGCGGGGAAAAACACCGGGGAGCTGTTTTTT.

The CDR3 is CASTPVVGRRPIVQPQHF. The CDR3 DNA sequence: TGTGCCAGCACCCCAGTAGTGGGCCGGAGGCCAATCGTTCAGCCCCAGCATTTT. V usage is TRBV5-8 and J usage is TRBJ1-5; no firm D call. The CDR3 extends over 18 amino acids. The V gene lost 6 bases and the J gene lost 6 bases, with 28 bases spanning the gap. In germline, CDR1 is SGHTS, CDR2 YDEGEE. The full variable domain, its missing parts supplied by reference TRBV5-8 and TRBJ1-5, is EAGVTQSPTHLIKTRGQQATLRCSPISGHTSVYWYQQALGLGLQFLLWYDEGEERNRGNFPPRFSGRQFPNYSSELNVNALELEDSALYLCASTPVVGRRPIVQPQHFGDGTRLSIL.

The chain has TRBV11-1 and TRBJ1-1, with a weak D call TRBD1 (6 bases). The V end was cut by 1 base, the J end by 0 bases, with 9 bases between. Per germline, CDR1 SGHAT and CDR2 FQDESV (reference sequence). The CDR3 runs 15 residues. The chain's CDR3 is CASSLGQVLNTEAFF. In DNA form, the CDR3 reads TGTGCCAGCAGCTTAGGACAGGTTCTGAACACTGAAGCTTTCTTT.

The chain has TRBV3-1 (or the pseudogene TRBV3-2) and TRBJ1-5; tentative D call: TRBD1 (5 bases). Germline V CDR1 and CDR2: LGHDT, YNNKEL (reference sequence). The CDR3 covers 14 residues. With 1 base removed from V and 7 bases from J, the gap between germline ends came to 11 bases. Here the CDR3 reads CASSQAQGRQPQHF. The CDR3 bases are TGTGCCAGCAGCCAAGCGCAGGGCCGGCAGCCCCAGCATTTT.

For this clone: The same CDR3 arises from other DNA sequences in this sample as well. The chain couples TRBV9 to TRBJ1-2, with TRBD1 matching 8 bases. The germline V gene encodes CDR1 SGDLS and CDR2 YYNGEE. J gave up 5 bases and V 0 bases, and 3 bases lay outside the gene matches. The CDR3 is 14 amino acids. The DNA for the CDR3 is TGTGCCAGCAGCGTAGGTCAGGGGGCATATGGCTACACCTTC. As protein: CASSVGQGAYGYTF. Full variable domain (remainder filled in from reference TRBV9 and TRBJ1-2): DSGVTQTPKHLITATGQRVTLRCSPRSGDLSVYWYQQSLDQGLQFLIQYYNGEERAKGNILERFSAQQFPDLHSELNLSSLELGDSALYFCASSVGQGAYGYTFGSGTRLTVV.

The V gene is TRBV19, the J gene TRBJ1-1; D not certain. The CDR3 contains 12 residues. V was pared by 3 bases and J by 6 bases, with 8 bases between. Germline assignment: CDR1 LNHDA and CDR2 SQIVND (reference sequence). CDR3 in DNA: TGTGCCAGTAGTATCGGGGAGTCTGAAGCTTTCTTT. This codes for CASSIGESEAFF.

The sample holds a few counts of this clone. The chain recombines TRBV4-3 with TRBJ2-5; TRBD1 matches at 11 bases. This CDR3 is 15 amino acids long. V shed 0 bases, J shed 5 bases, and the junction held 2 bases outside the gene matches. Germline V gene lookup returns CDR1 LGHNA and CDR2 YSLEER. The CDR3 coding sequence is TGCGCCAGCAGCCAAGATGGGACAGGGGGGGAGACCCAGTACTTC. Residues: CASSQDGTGGETQYF.

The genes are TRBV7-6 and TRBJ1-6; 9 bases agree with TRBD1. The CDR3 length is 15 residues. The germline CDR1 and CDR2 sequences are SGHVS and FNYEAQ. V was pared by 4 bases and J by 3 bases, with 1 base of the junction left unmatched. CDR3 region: CASSSGQGYNSPLHF. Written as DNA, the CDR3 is TGTGCCAGCAGCTCGGGACAGGGCTATAATTCACCCCTCCACTTT.

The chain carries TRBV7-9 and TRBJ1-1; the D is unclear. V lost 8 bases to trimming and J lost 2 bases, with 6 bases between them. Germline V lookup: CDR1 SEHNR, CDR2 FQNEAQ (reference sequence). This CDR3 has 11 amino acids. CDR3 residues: CASSLNTEAFF. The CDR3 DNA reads TGTGCCAGCTCCCTTAACACTGAAGCTTTCTTT.

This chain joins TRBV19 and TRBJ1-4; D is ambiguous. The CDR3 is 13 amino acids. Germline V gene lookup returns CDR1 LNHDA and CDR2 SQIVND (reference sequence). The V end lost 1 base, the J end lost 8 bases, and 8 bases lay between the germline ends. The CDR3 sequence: CASSIGAGEKLFF. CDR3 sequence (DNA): TGTGCCAGTAGTATAGGGGCCGGAGAAAAACTGTTTTTT.

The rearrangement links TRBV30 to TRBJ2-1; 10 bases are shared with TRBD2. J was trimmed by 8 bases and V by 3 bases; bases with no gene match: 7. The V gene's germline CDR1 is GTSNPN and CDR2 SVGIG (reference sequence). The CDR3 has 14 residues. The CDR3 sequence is CAWRSGRAMYEQFF. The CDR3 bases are TGTGCCTGGAGAAGCGGGAGGGCCATGTATGAGCAGTTCTTC. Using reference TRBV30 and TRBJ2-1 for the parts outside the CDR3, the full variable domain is SQTIHQWPATLVQPVGSPLSLECTVEGTSNPNLYWYRQAAGRGLQLLFYSVGIGQISSEVPQNLSASRPQDRQFILSSKKLLLSDSGFYLCAWRSGRAMYEQFFGPGTRLTVL.

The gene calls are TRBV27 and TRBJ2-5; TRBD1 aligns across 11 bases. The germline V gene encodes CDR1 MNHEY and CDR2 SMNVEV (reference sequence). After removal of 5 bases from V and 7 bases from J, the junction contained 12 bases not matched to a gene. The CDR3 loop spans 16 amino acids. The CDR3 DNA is TGTGCCAGCAGTGCGCGGGACAGGGGGTCTCTGGTGACCCAGTACTTC. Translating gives CASSARDRGSLVTQYF.

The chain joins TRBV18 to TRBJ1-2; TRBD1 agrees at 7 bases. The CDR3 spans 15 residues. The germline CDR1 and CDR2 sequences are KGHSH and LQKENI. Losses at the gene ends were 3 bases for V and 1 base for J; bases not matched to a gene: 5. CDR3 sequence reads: CASSPVDRDNYGYTF. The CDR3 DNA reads TGTGCCAGCTCACCCGTTGACAGGGATAACTATGGCTACACCTTC.

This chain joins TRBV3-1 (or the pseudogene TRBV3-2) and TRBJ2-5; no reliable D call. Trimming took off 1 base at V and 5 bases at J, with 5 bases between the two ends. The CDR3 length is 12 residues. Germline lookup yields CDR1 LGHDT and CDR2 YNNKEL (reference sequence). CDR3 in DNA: TGTGCCAGCAGCCAAGTTCGGGAGACCCAGTACTTC. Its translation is CASSQVRETQYF.

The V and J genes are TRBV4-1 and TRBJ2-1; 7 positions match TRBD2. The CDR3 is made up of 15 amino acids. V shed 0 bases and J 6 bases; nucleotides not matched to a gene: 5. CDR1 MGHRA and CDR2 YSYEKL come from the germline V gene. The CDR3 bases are TGCGCCAGCAGCCAAGATGAAGGGAGGGGCAATGAGCAGTTCTTC. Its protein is CASSQDEGRGNEQFF.